Listed below are T cell receptor beta chains from one sample, sequenced in a study of shared clonotypes between healthy human individuals. Assay: immunoSEQ multiplex PCR; the TCRdb copy retains only in-frame clones and omits some. In the table there are 300,000 to 400,000 clones, about 74% of which are singletons. Material for sequencing was memory CD4+ T cells sorted from blood. Receptors were obtained from a man aged 30 to 45 in good health. Both conserved end residues are part of each CDR3. D genes are given only for firm matches. The size entry is marked missing in some rows and otherwise reads once, few, many or a size class.

d_call: TRBD1; clone_size: .; j_call: TRBJ2-1; v_call: TRBV11-3; cdr3_aa: CASSLRVGGSMGNEQFF; cdr3_nt: TGTGCCAGCAGCTTAAGAGTAGGGGGCAGCATGGGCAATGAGCAGTTCTTC
d_call: .; clone_size: .; j_call: TRBJ1-4; v_call: TRBV7-9; cdr3_aa: CASSFWTGRGNEKLFF; cdr3_nt: TGTGCCAGCAGCTTTTGGACTGGACGTGGAAATGAAAAACTGTTTTTT
d_call: .; clone_size: .; j_call: TRBJ1-5; v_call: TRBV7-1; cdr3_aa: CASSLGDSGNQPQHF; cdr3_nt: TGTGCCAGCAGCTTAGGTGACAGCGGGAATCAGCCCCAGCATTTT
d_call: .; clone_size: .; j_call: TRBJ2-7; v_call: TRBV7-9; cdr3_aa: CASSFLNEQYF; cdr3_nt: TGTGCCAGCAGCTTCCTCAACGAGCAGTACTTC
d_call: .; clone_size: .; j_call: TRBJ2-2; v_call: TRBV10-1; cdr3_aa: CASRANTGELFF; cdr3_nt: TGCGCCAGCAGGGCGAACACCGGGGAGCTGTTTTTT
d_call: .; clone_size: .; j_call: TRBJ2-6; v_call: TRBV5-1; cdr3_aa: CASSEQGTSGANVLTF; cdr3_nt: TGCGCCAGCAGCGAGCAGGGAACCTCTGGGGCCAACGTCCTGACTTTC
d_call: .; clone_size: .; j_call: TRBJ2-7; v_call: TRBV6-5; cdr3_aa: CATSPAGLAAHEQYF; cdr3_nt: TGTGCCACCTCACCCGCCGGCCTAGCTGCACACGAGCAGTACTTC
d_call: .; clone_size: medium-sized; j_call: TRBJ2-7; v_call: TRBV18; cdr3_aa: CASSPSGTPTYEQYF; cdr3_nt: TGTGCCAGCTCACCTTCCGGGACACCAACCTACGAGCAGTACTTC
d_call: .; clone_size: once; j_call: TRBJ2-7; v_call: TRBV20-1; cdr3_aa: CSAGGHYEQYF; cdr3_nt: TGCAGTGCCGGGGGACACTACGAGCAGTACTTC
d_call: .; clone_size: .; j_call: TRBJ1-2; v_call: TRBV6-5; cdr3_aa: CASSKTSDAGGYTF; cdr3_nt: TGTGCCAGCAGTAAAACTTCAGACGCTGGGGGCTACACCTTC
d_call: TRBD1; clone_size: .; j_call: TRBJ2-5; v_call: TRBV7-8; cdr3_aa: CASRRDRVDGTQYF; cdr3_nt: TGTGCCAGTAGACGGGACAGGGTCGATGGGACCCAGTACTTC
d_call: .; clone_size: .; j_call: TRBJ1-1; v_call: TRBV28; cdr3_aa: CASVPRPTVEAFF; cdr3_nt: TGTGCCAGCGTCCCCCGACCGACAGTTGAAGCTTTCTTT
d_call: .; clone_size: .; j_call: TRBJ2-5; v_call: TRBV6-1; cdr3_aa: CASSQKRIEETQYF; cdr3_nt: TGTGCCAGCAGTCAGAAACGTATTGAGGAGACCCAGTACTTC
d_call: .; clone_size: .; j_call: TRBJ2-7; v_call: TRBV7-6; cdr3_aa: CASSLVVYEQYF; cdr3_nt: TGTGCCAGCAGCTTAGTAGTCTACGAGCAGTACTTC
d_call: .; clone_size: .; j_call: TRBJ2-2; v_call: TRBV19; cdr3_aa: CASSSLRNSDTGELFF; cdr3_nt: TGTGCCAGTAGTAGCCTTCGGAACAGCGATACCGGGGAGCTGTTTTTT
d_call: TRBD2; clone_size: .; j_call: TRBJ2-7; v_call: TRBV19; cdr3_aa: CATRTSGSYEQYF; cdr3_nt: TGTGCCACGCGGACTAGCGGCTCCTACGAGCAGTACTTC
d_call: TRBD1; clone_size: .; j_call: TRBJ1-5; v_call: TRBV30; cdr3_aa: CACEGGGAGNQPQHF; cdr3_nt: TGTGCCTGCGAGGGAGGGGGCGCGGGCAATCAGCCCCAGCATTTT
d_call: TRBD2; clone_size: once; j_call: TRBJ2-1; v_call: TRBV30; cdr3_aa: CAWSVGLAGEQFF; cdr3_nt: TGTGCCTGGAGTGTAGGACTAGCGGGTGAGCAGTTCTTC
d_call: TRBD2; clone_size: .; j_call: TRBJ2-1; v_call: TRBV28; cdr3_aa: CASSTSGRTYEQFF; cdr3_nt: TGTGCCAGCAGTACTAGCGGGAGGACCTATGAGCAGTTCTTC
d_call: .; clone_size: .; j_call: TRBJ2-7; v_call: TRBV28; cdr3_aa: CASSFGGSSYEQYF; cdr3_nt: TGTGCCAGCAGCTTTGGGGGCAGCTCCTACGAGCAGTACTTC
d_call: TRBD1; clone_size: many; j_call: TRBJ1-3; v_call: TRBV28; cdr3_aa: CASSDPGTGDGNTIYF; cdr3_nt: TGTGCCAGCAGTGACCCCGGGACAGGCGATGGAAACACCATATATTTT
d_call: .; clone_size: .; j_call: TRBJ2-7; v_call: TRBV27; cdr3_aa: CASSLALGGEQYF; cdr3_nt: TGTGCCAGCAGTTTGGCCCTCGGGGGCGAGCAGTACTTC
d_call: TRBD1; clone_size: .; j_call: TRBJ2-7; v_call: TRBV19; cdr3_aa: CASSKGQGIGLDEQYF; cdr3_nt: TGTGCCAGTAGCAAAGGACAGGGCATAGGTTTGGACGAGCAGTACTTC
d_call: TRBD1; clone_size: .; j_call: TRBJ2-5; v_call: TRBV10-3; cdr3_aa: CAISGRDSQETQYF; cdr3_nt: TGTGCCATCAGTGGACGGGACAGCCAAGAGACCCAGTACTTC
d_call: .; clone_size: few; j_call: TRBJ2-5; v_call: TRBV18; cdr3_aa: CASSPPIAAGETQYF; cdr3_nt: TGTGCCAGCTCACCACCGATCGCTGCGGGCGAGACCCAGTACTTC
d_call: .; clone_size: .; j_call: TRBJ2-3; v_call: TRBV14; cdr3_aa: CASSHSLGALTDTQYF; cdr3_nt: TGTGCCAGCAGCCACTCCCTCGGGGCTCTCACAGATACGCAGTATTTT
d_call: .; clone_size: .; j_call: TRBJ2-6; v_call: TRBV5-1; cdr3_aa: CASSLGQYSGANVLTF; cdr3_nt: TGCGCCAGCAGCCTAGGACAGTACTCTGGGGCCAACGTCCTGACTTTC
d_call: TRBD1; clone_size: .; j_call: TRBJ2-2; v_call: TRBV5-1; cdr3_aa: CASSLGGQTGELFF; cdr3_nt: TGCGCCAGCAGCTTGGGGGGACAGACCGGGGAGCTGTTTTTT
d_call: .; clone_size: .; j_call: TRBJ1-3; v_call: TRBV5-1; cdr3_aa: CASSDQGGFSGNTIYF; cdr3_nt: TGCGCCAGCAGTGATCAGGGCGGCTTCTCTGGAAACACCATATATTTT
d_call: .; clone_size: .; j_call: TRBJ2-7; v_call: TRBV29-1; cdr3_aa: CSVVFGRGGEQYF; cdr3_nt: TGCAGCGTGGTATTCGGACGAGGAGGGGAGCAGTACTTC
d_call: .; clone_size: many; j_call: TRBJ2-7; v_call: TRBV14; cdr3_aa: CASSQILAHEQYF; cdr3_nt: TGTGCCAGCAGCCAAATTCTAGCCCACGAGCAGTACTTC
d_call: .; clone_size: once; j_call: TRBJ2-3; v_call: TRBV18; cdr3_aa: CASSPSHSADTQYF; cdr3_nt: TGTGCCAGCTCACCCTCGCATAGTGCAGATACGCAGTATTTT
d_call: .; clone_size: .; j_call: TRBJ2-5; v_call: TRBV7-8; cdr3_aa: CASSLGQGSKETQYF; cdr3_nt: TGTGCCAGCAGCTTAGGTCAGGGCAGCAAAGAGACCCAGTACTTC
d_call: TRBD2; clone_size: .; j_call: TRBJ2-1; v_call: TRBV29-1; cdr3_aa: CSVEVLAGGPWGEFF; cdr3_nt: TGCAGCGTTGAAGTTTTGGCGGGAGGGCCCTGGGGTGAGTTCTTC
d_call: .; clone_size: .; j_call: TRBJ1-1; v_call: TRBV6-5; cdr3_aa: CASMTLPRGGEAFF; cdr3_nt: TGTGCCAGTATGACGCTGCCCCGAGGGGGAGAAGCTTTCTTT
d_call: TRBD1; clone_size: once; j_call: TRBJ1-2; v_call: TRBV27; cdr3_aa: CASSSRQGGTYGYTF; cdr3_nt: TGTGCCAGCAGTTCACGACAGGGGGGGACCTATGGCTACACCTTC
d_call: TRBD1; clone_size: many; j_call: TRBJ1-1; v_call: TRBV2; cdr3_aa: CASSPQGSTFF; cdr3_nt: TGTGCCAGCAGCCCACAGGGGTCGACTTTCTTT
d_call: TRBD1; clone_size: .; j_call: TRBJ2-7; v_call: TRBV18; cdr3_aa: CASSPRTGATYEQYF; cdr3_nt: TGTGCCAGCTCACCGAGGACAGGGGCCACCTACGAGCAGTACTTC
d_call: .; clone_size: few; j_call: TRBJ2-1; v_call: TRBV2; cdr3_aa: CASRRDYPTSYNEQFF; cdr3_nt: TGTGCCAGCAGGAGGGATTATCCCACGTCCTACAATGAGCAGTTCTTC
d_call: TRBD1; clone_size: .; j_call: TRBJ2-4; v_call: TRBV11-2; cdr3_aa: CASSITGAGIQYF; cdr3_nt: TGTGCCAGCAGCATTACAGGGGCGGGCATTCAGTACTTC
d_call: TRBD1; clone_size: .; j_call: TRBJ1-2; v_call: TRBV19; cdr3_aa: CASTSAGTGAYGYTF; cdr3_nt: TGTGCCAGTACCTCAGCCGGGACAGGTGCCTATGGCTACACCTTC
d_call: .; clone_size: .; j_call: TRBJ1-5; v_call: TRBV7-9; cdr3_aa: CASSLSGGGNQPQHF; cdr3_nt: TGTGCCAGCAGCTTAAGCGGGGGCGGCAATCAGCCCCAGCATTTT
d_call: TRBD1; clone_size: .; j_call: TRBJ1-5; v_call: TRBV30; cdr3_aa: CAWSGSRGENQPQHF; cdr3_nt: TGTGCCTGGAGTGGGTCCAGGGGGGAGAATCAGCCCCAGCATTTT
d_call: TRBD2; clone_size: .; j_call: TRBJ2-5; v_call: TRBV7-8; cdr3_aa: CASSLTGLAGRETQYF; cdr3_nt: TGTGCCAGCAGCTTAACCGGACTAGCGGGAAGGGAGACCCAGTACTTC
d_call: .; clone_size: .; j_call: TRBJ2-7; v_call: TRBV5-4; cdr3_aa: CASVRTRDIPSYEQYF; cdr3_nt: TGTGCCAGCGTCCGGACCCGGGACATCCCCTCCTACGAGCAGTACTTC
d_call: .; clone_size: .; j_call: TRBJ2-5; v_call: TRBV5-1; cdr3_aa: CASSTNPGSETQYF; cdr3_nt: TGCGCCAGCAGCACAAATCCCGGTTCGGAGACCCAGTACTTC
d_call: .; clone_size: .; j_call: TRBJ2-3; v_call: TRBV6-1; cdr3_aa: CASSGKGVGTDTQYF; cdr3_nt: TGTGCCAGCAGTGGAAAGGGTGTTGGAACAGATACGCAGTATTTT
d_call: .; clone_size: few; j_call: TRBJ2-7; v_call: TRBV27; cdr3_aa: CASSSQVRRSYEQYF; cdr3_nt: TGTGCCAGCAGTTCACAGGTGCGTCGGTCCTACGAGCAGTACTTC
d_call: .; clone_size: .; j_call: TRBJ2-2; v_call: TRBV7-2; cdr3_aa: CASSETLRPGELFF; cdr3_nt: TGTGCCAGCAGTGAAACGCTCCGACCCGGGGAGCTGTTTTTT
d_call: TRBD1; clone_size: .; j_call: TRBJ1-1; v_call: TRBV30; cdr3_aa: CAWSQNPGQAPNTEAFF; cdr3_nt: TGTGCCTGGAGTCAAAATCCGGGACAGGCGCCGAACACTGAAGCTTTCTTT